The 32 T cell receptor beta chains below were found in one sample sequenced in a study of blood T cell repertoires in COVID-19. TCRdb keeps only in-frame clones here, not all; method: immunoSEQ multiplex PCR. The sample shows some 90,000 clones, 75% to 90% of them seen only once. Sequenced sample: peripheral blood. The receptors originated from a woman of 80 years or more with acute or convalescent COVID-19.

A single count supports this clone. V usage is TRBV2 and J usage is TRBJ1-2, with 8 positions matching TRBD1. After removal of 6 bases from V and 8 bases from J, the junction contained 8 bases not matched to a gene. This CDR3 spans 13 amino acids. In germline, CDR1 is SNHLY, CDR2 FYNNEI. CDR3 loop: CASSARDRKGYTF. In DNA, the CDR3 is TGTGCCAGCAGCGCCCGGGACAGGAAAGGCTACACCTTC.

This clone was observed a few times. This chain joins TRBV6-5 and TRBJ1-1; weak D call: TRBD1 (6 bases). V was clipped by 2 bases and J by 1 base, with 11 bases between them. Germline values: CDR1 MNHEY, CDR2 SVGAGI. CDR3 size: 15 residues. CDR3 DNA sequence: TGTGCCAGCAGTTACGGGCGGGGGGCGAACACTGAAGCTTTCTTT. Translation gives CASSYGRGANTEAFF.

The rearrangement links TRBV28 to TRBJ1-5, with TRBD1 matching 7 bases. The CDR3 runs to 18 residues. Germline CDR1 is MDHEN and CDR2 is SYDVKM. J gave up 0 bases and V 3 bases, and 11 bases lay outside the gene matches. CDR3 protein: CASSFRAGGFGSNQPQHF. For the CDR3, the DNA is TGTGCCAGCAGTTTTCGCGCAGGGGGATTCGGTAGCAATCAGCCCCAGCATTTT.

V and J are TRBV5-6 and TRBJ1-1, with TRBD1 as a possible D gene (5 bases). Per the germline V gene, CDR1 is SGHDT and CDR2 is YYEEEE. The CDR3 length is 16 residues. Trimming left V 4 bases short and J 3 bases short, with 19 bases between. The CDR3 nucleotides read TGTGCCAGCAGCCGTTGGGGAGCAGGGAGGGACACTGAAGCTTTCTTT. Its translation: CASSRWGAGRDTEAFF.

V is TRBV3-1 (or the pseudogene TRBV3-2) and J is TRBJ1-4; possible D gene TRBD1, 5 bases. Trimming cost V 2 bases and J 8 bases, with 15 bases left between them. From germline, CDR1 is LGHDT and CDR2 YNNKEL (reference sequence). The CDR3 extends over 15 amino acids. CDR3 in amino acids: CASSQLTGGKEKLFF. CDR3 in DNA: TGTGCCAGCAGCCAACTTACAGGTGGGAAGGAAAAACTGTTTTTT.

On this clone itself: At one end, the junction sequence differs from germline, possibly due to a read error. The CDR3 DNA reads TGTGCCTGGGCCGCCCGGTCTCACACTAAAGCTTTCTTT. It yields the protein CAWAARSHTKAFF. The V and J genes are TRBV30 and TRBJ1-1, with D unclear. The CDR3 runs 13 residues. The germline V gene has CDR1 GTSNPN and CDR2 SVGIG (reference sequence).

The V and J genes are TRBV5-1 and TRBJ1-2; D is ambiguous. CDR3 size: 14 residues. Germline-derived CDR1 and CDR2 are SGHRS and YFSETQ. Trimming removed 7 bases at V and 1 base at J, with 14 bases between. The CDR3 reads CASGGPGSNYGYTF. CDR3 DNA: TGCGCCAGCGGTGGGCCCGGGAGTAACTATGGCTACACCTTC.

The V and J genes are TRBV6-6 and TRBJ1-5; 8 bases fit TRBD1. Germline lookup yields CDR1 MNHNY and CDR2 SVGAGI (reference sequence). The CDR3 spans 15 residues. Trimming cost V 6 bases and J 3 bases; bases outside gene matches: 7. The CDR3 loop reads CASRDVGQDNQPQHF. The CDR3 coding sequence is TGTGCCAGCAGGGACGTGGGACAGGACAATCAGCCCCAGCATTTT.

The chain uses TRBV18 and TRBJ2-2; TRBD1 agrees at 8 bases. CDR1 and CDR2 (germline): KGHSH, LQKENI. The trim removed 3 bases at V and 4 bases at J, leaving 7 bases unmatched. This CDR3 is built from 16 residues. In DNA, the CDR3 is TGTGCCAGCTCACCCTCGACAGGGGCCGGCACCGGGGAGCTGTTTTTT. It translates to CASSPSTGAGTGELFF.

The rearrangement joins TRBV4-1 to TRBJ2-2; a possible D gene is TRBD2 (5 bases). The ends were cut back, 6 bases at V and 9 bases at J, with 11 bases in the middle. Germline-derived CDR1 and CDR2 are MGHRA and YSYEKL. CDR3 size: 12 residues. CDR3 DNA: TGCGCCAGCAGGGAAGGAGGCAGGGAGCTGTTTTTT. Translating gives CASREGGRELFF.

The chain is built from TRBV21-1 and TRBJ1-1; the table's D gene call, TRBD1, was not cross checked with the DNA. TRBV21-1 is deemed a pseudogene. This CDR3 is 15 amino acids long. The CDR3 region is CASSTSQGRGTEAFF. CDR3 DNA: TGTGCCAGCAGCACTTCCCAGGGGAGAGGTACTGAAGCTTTCTTT.

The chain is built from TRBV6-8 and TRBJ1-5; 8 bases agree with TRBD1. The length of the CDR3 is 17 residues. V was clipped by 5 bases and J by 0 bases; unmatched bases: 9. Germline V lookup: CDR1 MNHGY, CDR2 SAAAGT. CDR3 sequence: CASSRTGGTDSNQPQHF. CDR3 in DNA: TGTGCCAGCAGTAGAACAGGGGGAACGGATAGCAATCAGCCCCAGCATTTT.

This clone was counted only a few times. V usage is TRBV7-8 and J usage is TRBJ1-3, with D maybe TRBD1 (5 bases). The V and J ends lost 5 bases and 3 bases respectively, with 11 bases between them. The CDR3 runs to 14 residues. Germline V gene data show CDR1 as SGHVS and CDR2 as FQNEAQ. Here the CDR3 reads CASSPRVLGNTIYF. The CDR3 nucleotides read TGTGCCAGCAGCCCCAGGGTTCTTGGAAACACCATATATTTT.

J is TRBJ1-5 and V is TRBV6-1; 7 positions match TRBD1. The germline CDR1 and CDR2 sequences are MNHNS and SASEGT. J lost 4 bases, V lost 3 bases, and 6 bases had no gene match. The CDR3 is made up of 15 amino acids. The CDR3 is CASSDRGQLNQPQHF. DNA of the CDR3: TGTGCCAGCAGTGATCGGGGACAGTTAAATCAGCCCCAGCATTTT.

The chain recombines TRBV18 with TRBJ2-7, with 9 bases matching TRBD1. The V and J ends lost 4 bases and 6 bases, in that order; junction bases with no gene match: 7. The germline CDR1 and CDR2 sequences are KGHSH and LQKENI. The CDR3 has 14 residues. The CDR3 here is CASSLRDRDPEQYF. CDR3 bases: TGTGCCAGCTCACTCCGGGACAGGGATCCCGAGCAGTACTTC.

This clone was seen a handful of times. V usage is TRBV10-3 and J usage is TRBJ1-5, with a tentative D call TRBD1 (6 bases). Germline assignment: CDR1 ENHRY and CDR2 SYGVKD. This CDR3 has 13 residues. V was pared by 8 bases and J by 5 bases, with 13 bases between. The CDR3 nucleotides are TGTGCCATCGGCACTTCAGGGGATCAGCCCCAGCATTTT. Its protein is CAIGTSGDQPQHF.

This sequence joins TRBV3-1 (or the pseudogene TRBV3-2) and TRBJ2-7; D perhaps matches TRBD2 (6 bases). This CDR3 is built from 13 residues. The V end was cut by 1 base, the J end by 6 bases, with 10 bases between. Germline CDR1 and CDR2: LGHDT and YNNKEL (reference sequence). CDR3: CASSQVRGTEQYF. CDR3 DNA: TGTGCCAGCAGCCAAGTTCGGGGGACCGAGCAGTACTTC.

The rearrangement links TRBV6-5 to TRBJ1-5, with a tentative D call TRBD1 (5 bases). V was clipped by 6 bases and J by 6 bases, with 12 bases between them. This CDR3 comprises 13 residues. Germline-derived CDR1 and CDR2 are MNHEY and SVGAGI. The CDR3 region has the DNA TGTGCCAGCAGCCCCGGCAGGGCTCAGCCCCAGCATTTT. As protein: CASSPGRAQPQHF.

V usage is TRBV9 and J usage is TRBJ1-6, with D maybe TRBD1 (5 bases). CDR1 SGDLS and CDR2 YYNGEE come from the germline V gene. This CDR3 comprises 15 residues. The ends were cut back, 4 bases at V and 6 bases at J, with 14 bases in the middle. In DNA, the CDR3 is TGTGCCAGCAGCCGGGGGGGGGTACCTAATTCACCCCTCCACTTT. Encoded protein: CASSRGGVPNSPLHF.

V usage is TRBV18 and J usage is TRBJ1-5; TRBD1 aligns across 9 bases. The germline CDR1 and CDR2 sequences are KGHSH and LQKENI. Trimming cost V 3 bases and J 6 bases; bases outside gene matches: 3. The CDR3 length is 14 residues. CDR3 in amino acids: CASSPGQGVQPQHF. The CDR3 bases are TGTGCCAGCTCACCGGGACAGGGCGTTCAGCCCCAGCATTTT.

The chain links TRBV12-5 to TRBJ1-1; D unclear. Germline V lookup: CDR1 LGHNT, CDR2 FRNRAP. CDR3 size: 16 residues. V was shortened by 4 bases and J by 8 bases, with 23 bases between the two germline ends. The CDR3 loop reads CASGSTTGLLGIEAFF. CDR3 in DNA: TGTGCTAGTGGTTCGACGACTGGGCTACTAGGTATAGAAGCTTTCTTT.

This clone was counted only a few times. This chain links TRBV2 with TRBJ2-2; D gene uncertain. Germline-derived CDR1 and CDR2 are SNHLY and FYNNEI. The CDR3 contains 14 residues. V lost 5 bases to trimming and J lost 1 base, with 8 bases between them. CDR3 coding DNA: TGTGCCAGCAGTCTACGAGAGAACACCGGGGAGCTGTTTTTT. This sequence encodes CASSLRENTGELFF. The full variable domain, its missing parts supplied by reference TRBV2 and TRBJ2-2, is EPEVTQTPSHQVTQMGQEVILRCVPISNHLYFYWYRQILGQKVEFLVSFYNNEISEKSEIFDDQFSVERPDGSNFTLKIRSTKLEDSAMYFCASSLRENTGELFFGEGSRLTVL.

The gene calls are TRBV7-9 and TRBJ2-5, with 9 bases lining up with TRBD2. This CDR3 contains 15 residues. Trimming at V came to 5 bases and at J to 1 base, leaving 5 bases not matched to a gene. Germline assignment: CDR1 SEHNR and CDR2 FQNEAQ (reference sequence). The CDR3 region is CASSPGTSLQETQYF. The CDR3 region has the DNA TGTGCCAGCAGCCCCGGGACTAGCCTCCAAGAGACCCAGTACTTC. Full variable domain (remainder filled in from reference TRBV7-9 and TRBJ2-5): DTGVSQNPRHKITKRGQNVTFRCDPISEHNRLYWYRQTLGQGPEFLTYFQNEAQLEKSRLLSDRFSAERPKGSFSTLEIQRTEQGDSAMYLCASSPGTSLQETQYFGPGTRLLVL.

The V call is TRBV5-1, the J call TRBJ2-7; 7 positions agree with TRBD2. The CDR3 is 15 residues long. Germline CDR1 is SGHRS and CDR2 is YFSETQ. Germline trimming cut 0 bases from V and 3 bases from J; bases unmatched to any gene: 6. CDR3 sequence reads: CASSLGEGYGYEQYF. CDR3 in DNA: TGCGCCAGCAGCTTGGGGGAGGGGTACGGCTACGAGCAGTACTTC.

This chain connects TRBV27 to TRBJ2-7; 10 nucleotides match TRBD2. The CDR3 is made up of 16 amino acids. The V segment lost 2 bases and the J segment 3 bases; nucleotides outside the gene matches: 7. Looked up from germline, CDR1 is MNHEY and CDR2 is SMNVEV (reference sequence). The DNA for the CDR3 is TGTGCCAGCAGTTTACGGAGCGGGGGGGCCCTCTACGAGCAGTACTTC. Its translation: CASSLRSGGALYEQYF.

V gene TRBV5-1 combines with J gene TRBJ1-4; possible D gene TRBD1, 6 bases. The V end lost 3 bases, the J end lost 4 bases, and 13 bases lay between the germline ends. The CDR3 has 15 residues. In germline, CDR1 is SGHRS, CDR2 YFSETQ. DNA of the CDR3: TGCGCCAGCAGCTCTAGCGGGGGCGATAATGAAAAACTGTTTTTT. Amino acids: CASSSSGGDNEKLFF.

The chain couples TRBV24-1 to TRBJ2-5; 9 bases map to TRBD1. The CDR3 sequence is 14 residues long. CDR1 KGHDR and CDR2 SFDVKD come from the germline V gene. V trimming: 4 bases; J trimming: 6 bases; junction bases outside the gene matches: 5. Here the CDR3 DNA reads TGTGCCACCAGTGACCCGGGACAGGGAAAGACCCAGTACTTC. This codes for CATSDPGQGKTQYF.

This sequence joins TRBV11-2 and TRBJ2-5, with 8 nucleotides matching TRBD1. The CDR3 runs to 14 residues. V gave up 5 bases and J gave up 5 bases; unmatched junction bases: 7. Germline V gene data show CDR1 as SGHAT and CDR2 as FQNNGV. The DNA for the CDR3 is TGTGCCAGCAGCCCTCAGGGACAGGCGGAGACCCAGTACTTC. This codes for CASSPQGQAETQYF.

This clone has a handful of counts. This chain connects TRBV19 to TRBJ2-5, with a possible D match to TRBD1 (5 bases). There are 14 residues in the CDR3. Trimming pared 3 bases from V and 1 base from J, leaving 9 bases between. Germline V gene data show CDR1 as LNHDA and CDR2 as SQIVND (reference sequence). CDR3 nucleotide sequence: TGTGCCAGTAGTATTTGGGGCAGCCAAGAGACCCAGTACTTC. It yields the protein CASSIWGSQETQYF. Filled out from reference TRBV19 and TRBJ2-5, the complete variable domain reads DGGITQSPKYLFRKEGQNVTLSCEQNLNHDAMYWYRQDPGQGLRLIYYSQIVNDFQKGDIAEGYSVSREKKESFPLTVTSAQKNPTAFYLCASSIWGSQETQYFGPGTRLLVL.

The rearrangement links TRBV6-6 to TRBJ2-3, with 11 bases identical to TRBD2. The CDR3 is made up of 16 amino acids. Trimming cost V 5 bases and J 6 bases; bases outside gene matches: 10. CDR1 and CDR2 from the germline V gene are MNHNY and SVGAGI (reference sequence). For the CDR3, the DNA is TGTGCCAGCAGTACGGGAAGACTAGCGGGGAAGGATACGCAGTATTTT. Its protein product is CASSTGRLAGKDTQYF.

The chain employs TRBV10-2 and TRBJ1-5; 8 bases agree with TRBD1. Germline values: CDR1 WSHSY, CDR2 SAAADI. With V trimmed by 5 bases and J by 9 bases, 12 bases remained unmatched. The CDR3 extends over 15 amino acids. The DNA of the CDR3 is TGCGCCAGCAGTTCAGGACAGGGCAGGGATCGGCCCCAGCATTTT. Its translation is CASSSGQGRDRPQHF.

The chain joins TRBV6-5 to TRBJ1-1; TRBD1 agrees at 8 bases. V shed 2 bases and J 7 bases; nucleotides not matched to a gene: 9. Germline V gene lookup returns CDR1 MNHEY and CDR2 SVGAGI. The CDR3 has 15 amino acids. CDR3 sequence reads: CASSYESRGQDEAFF. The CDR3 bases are TGTGCCAGCAGTTACGAGTCCAGGGGGCAGGATGAAGCTTTCTTT.